The rows below give T cell receptor beta chains drawn from one sample of a study of cytomegalovirus exposure and HLA in healthy donors. The repertoire was sequenced with immunoSEQ multiplex PCR; TCRdb's copy has only in-frame clones and lacks some. The repertoire consists of around 120,000 clones, with approximately 15% occurring once and the leading ten covering 1.5% to 2%. Sequenced sample: PBMCs. These receptor sequences come from a woman between 18 and 30 years old in good health and CMV-seronegative. CDR3s include the opening cysteine and the closing phenylalanine or tryptophan. D genes are given only for firm matches. Clone size is not always given. Where it is, it says once, few, many or a class for expanded clones.

D	J	V	size	CDR3	DNA
-	TRBJ2-5	TRBV5-4	few	CASSFEPGETQYF	TGTGCCAGCAGTTTTGAGCCCGGGGAGACCCAGTACTTC
TRBD2	TRBJ2-7	TRBV7-2	few	CASSPRTRFPHEQYF	TGTGCCAGCAGCCCCAGGACTAGATTCCCCCACGAGCAGTACTTC
-	TRBJ2-2	TRBV27	few	CASSTSTIGELFF	TGTGCCAGCAGTACCTCAACAATCGGGGAGCTGTTTTTT
-	TRBJ1-2	TRBV30	-	CAWSVPPAGNYGYTF	TGTGCCTGGAGTGTACCGCCGGCAGGGAACTATGGCTACACCTTC
-	TRBJ2-2	TRBV5-1	few	CASSFEGRGTGELFF	TGCGCCAGCAGCTTCGAGGGCCGGGGCACCGGGGAGCTGTTTTTT
TRBD1	TRBJ2-2	TRBV2	-	CASTGTRGSTGELFF	TGTGCCAGCACAGGTACCAGGGGGTCCACCGGGGAGCTGTTTTTT
-	TRBJ1-1	TRBV27	few	CASSLSRGMNTEAFF	TGTGCCAGCAGTTTATCGCGGGGAATGAACACTGAAGCTTTCTTT
-	TRBJ1-5	TRBV28	-	CASSSGRPQHF	TGTGCCAGCTCCTCGGGTCGGCCCCAGCATTTT
TRBD2	TRBJ2-5	TRBV6-1	few	CASSKREEQETQYF	TGTGCCAGCAGTAAGCGGGAGGAACAAGAGACCCAGTACTTC
TRBD2	TRBJ2-2	TRBV6-1	-	CASSDPGGGTGELFF	TGTGCCAGCAGTGACCCTGGGGGGGGGACCGGGGAGCTGTTTTTT
TRBD2	TRBJ2-7	TRBV7-6	few	CASSLGLAGNYEQYF	TGTGCCAGCAGCTTAGGACTAGCGGGGAACTACGAGCAGTACTTC
-	TRBJ2-2	TRBV2	few	CASSESRQRYTGELFF	TGTGCCAGCAGTGAAAGTCGGCAGCGATACACCGGGGAGCTGTTTTTT
TRBD1	TRBJ2-7	TRBV4-1	-	CASSGGQGPYEQYF	TGCGCCAGCAGCGGCGGACAGGGTCCCTACGAGCAGTACTTC
-	TRBJ2-1	TRBV5-6	-	CASMIRGYNEQFF	TGTGCCAGCATGATTAGAGGATACAATGAGCAGTTCTTC
TRBD2	TRBJ2-7	TRBV5-1	few	CASNPSGSSYEQYF	TGCGCCAGCAATCCTAGCGGGAGCTCCTACGAGCAGTACTTC
-	TRBJ1-4	TRBV15	few	CATSALEGDEKLFF	TGTGCCACCTCCGCCCTAGAAGGGGATGAAAAACTGTTTTTT
TRBD1	TRBJ1-2	TRBV9	few	CASSGGTGVFYGYTF	TGTGCCAGCAGCGGGGGGACAGGGGTCTTCTATGGCTACACCTTC
TRBD2	TRBJ2-3	TRBV29-1	-	CSVEQRAGGPDTQYF	TGCAGCGTTGAACAGCGAGCGGGAGGGCCAGATACGCAGTATTTT
-	TRBJ2-3	TRBV6-1	-	CASTTARTDTQYF	TGTGCCAGCACAACAGCCCGCACAGATACGCAGTATTTT
TRBD2	TRBJ2-1	TRBV4-1	few	CASSQPTSGSHEQFF	TGCGCCAGCAGCCAGCCGACTAGCGGGAGCCATGAGCAGTTCTTC
-	TRBJ2-5	TRBV7-8	-	CASSLGGRVESTQYF	TGTGCCAGCAGCTTAGGGGGCAGGGTGGAATCGACCCAGTACTTC
TRBD1	TRBJ2-2	TRBV16	-	CASSHRDSPGTGELFF	TGTGCCAGCAGCCACCGGGACAGCCCGGGCACCGGGGAGCTGTTTTTT
-	TRBJ2-1	TRBV27	few	CATLSVNEQFF	TGTGCCACCCTTAGCGTTAATGAGCAGTTCTTC
-	TRBJ2-7	TRBV5-4	many	CASSLDGFAQYF	TGTGCCAGCAGCTTAGACGGGTTCGCGCAGTACTTC
-	TRBJ1-5	TRBV12-1	-	CASSFAPIRTGDNQPQHF	TGTGCCAGCAGCTTTGCTCCTATAAGAACAGGGGACAATCAGCCCCAGCATTTT
-	TRBJ1-3	TRBV30	few	CAWTLGRSGNTIYF	TGTGCCTGGACCTTAGGGAGATCTGGAAACACCATATATTTT
TRBD1	TRBJ2-1	TRBV27	few	CASSPSGTGGEGEQFF	TGTGCCAGCAGTCCCTCCGGGACAGGGGGCGAAGGTGAGCAGTTCTTC
-	TRBJ1-1	TRBV28	few	CAIGQGNTEAFF	TGTGCCATCGGTCAGGGGAACACTGAAGCTTTCTTT
-	TRBJ2-3	TRBV9	-	CASSVEVASTDTQYF	TGTGCCAGCAGCGTAGAAGTAGCTAGCACAGATACGCAGTATTTT
-	TRBJ2-2	TRBV5-1	-	CASSSQSDKSLFF	TGCGCCAGCAGCTCCCAATCGGACAAGTCGCTGTTTTTT
TRBD2	TRBJ2-3	TRBV9	-	CASSVESGGGMIDTQYF	TGTGCCAGCAGCGTAGAATCGGGGGGTGGAATGATAGATACGCAGTATTTT
-	TRBJ2-7	TRBV13	-	CASSLGTTAYEQYF	TGTGCCAGCAGCTTAGGTACTACTGCCTACGAGCAGTACTTC
TRBD1	TRBJ1-1	TRBV6-5	few	CASRGTGSMNTEAFF	TGTGCCAGCAGGGGGACAGGGTCAATGAACACTGAAGCTTTCTTT
-	TRBJ1-1	TRBV6-1	few	CASSPRSLLLTEAFF	TGTGCCAGCTCTCCAAGGAGTCTACTCCTCACTGAAGCTTTCTTT
-	TRBJ1-2	TRBV5-1	few	CASSPTGSKNYGYTF	TGCGCCAGTAGTCCGACAGGATCAAAAAACTATGGCTACACCTTC
TRBD1	TRBJ2-7	TRBV6-5	few	CASSWGRVGTGGEQYF	TGTGCCAGCAGTTGGGGCAGGGTCGGGACAGGGGGCGAGCAGTACTTC
-	TRBJ2-2	TRBV7-9	few	CASSFGRGNGELFF	TGTGCCAGCAGCTTCGGAAGGGGCAACGGGGAGCTGTTTTTT
TRBD1	TRBJ1-2	TRBV7-2	few	CASSPRTIRQGANYGYTF	TGTGCCAGCAGCCCGCGAACCATTCGACAGGGAGCTAACTATGGCTACACCTTC
TRBD1	TRBJ2-3	TRBV2	few	CASTLLGTGEDTQYF	TGTGCCAGCACCCTACTCGGGACAGGGGAAGATACGCAGTATTTT
-	TRBJ1-6	TRBV27	-	CASSFRQANSPLHF	TGTGCCAGCAGTTTTCGGCAGGCCAATTCACCCCTCCACTTT
-	TRBJ1-1	TRBV29-1	-	CSGRRAGTEAFF	TGCAGCGGAAGACGAGCCGGGACAGAAGCTTTCTTT
TRBD2	TRBJ2-1	TRBV7-3	-	CASSLNGRGDNEQFF	TGTGCCAGCAGCTTAAACGGGAGGGGTGACAATGAGCAGTTCTTC
TRBD2	TRBJ2-7	TRBV7-2	few	CASSLGGRAFSEQYF	TGTGCCAGCAGCTTAGGCGGGAGGGCCTTCTCCGAGCAGTACTTC
TRBD1	TRBJ1-6	TRBV5-6	-	CASSLQGSSYNSPLHF	TGTGCCAGCAGCTTACAGGGGAGCTCCTATAATTCACCCCTCCACTTT
TRBD2	TRBJ2-1	TRBV5-4	-	CASRTELAEYNEQFF	TGTGCCAGCAGAACGGAACTAGCGGAATACAATGAGCAGTTCTTC
TRBD2	TRBJ2-5	TRBV6-5	few	CASSRGVQETQYF	TGTGCCAGCAGTCGGGGGGTACAAGAGACCCAGTACTTC
TRBD1	TRBJ2-1	TRBV19	few	CASSQGDEQFF	TGTGCCAGCTCACAGGGGGATGAGCAGTTCTTC
TRBD1	TRBJ2-3	TRBV27	few	CASRWTGGTDTQYF	TGTGCCAGCCGTTGGACAGGGGGCACAGATACGCAGTATTTT
TRBD2	TRBJ2-7	TRBV11-1	-	CASSNLGTSGRTEQYF	TGTGCCAGCAGCAATCTAGGGACTAGCGGGAGGACCGAGCAGTACTTC
-	TRBJ1-1	TRBV6-6	-	CASSYPAGQSEAFF	TGTGCCAGCAGTTACCCGGCAGGACAGTCTGAAGCTTTCTTT
-	TRBJ2-2	TRBV7-9	few	CASSLWTTNTGELFF	TGTGCCAGCAGCTTATGGACTACGAACACCGGGGAGCTGTTTTTT